This TCR beta chain was recovered during a study of CXCR3-negative and CXCR3-positive naive CD8 T cells. Study conclusions and caveats: CXCR3-expressing naive cells carried TRB CDR3s more hydrophobic than those of CXCR3-negative naive cells.

TRB cDNA libraries were made by UMI-labeled 5' RACE. TCRdb reprocessed the 5' RACE reads and keeps a single row for each CDR3 protein, giving no DNA. This table holds about 90,000 distinct CDR3 sequences. The CDR3 spans 15 residues. Germline V gene data show CDR1 as MDHEN and CDR2 as SYDVKM. Concerning this clonotype itself: Its specificity is not known.

The chain combines TRBV28 with TRBJ2-5; no DNA is available, so the TRBD2 call from TCRdb remains unchecked. The sequenced sample consisted of naive CXCR3+ CD8+ T cells from blood. Subset defined: CD45RO-CCR7+CD27+CD95- naive CD8+ T cells expressing CXCR3 (TNR3+). The TCR originated in a human donor in good health. Some clones in this sample may be carry-over from other donors' samples. Here the CDR3 reads CASSDYREYQETQYF.